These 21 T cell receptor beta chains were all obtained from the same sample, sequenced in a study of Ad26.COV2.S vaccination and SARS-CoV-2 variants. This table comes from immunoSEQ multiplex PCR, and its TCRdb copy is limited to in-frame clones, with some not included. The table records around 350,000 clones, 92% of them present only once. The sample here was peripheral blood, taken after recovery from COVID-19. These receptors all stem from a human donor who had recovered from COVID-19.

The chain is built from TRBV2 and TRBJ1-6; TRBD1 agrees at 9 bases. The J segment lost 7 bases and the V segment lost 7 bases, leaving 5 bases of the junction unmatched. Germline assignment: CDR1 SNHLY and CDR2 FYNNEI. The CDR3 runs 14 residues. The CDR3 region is CASTLDRGNSPLHF. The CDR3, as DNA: TGTGCCAGCACCCTGGACAGGGGAAATTCACCCCTCCACTTT.

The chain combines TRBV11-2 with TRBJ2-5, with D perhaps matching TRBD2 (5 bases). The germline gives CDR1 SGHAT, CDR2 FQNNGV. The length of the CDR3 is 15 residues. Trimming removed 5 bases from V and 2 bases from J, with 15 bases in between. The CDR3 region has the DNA TGTGCCAGCAGCGCCTCTACGATAGCGCAAGAGACCCAGTACTTC. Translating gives CASSASTIAQETQYF.

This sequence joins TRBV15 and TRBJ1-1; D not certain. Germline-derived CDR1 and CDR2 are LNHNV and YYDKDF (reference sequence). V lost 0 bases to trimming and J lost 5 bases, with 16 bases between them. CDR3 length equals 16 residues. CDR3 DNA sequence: TGTGCCACCAGCAGAGATCGTTTGACGGCTGTGACTGAAGCTTTCTTT. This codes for CATSRDRLTAVTEAFF.

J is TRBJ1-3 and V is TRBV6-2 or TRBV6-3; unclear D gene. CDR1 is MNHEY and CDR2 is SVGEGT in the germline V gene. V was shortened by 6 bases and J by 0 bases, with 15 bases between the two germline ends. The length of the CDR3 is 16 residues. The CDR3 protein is CASSQDRTYSGNTIYF. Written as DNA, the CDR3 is TGTGCCAGCAGCCAGGACCGTACCTACTCTGGAAACACCATATATTTT.

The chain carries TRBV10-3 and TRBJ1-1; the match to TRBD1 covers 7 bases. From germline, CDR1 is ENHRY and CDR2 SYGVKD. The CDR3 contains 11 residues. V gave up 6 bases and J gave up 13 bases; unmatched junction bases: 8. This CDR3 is CAIREDRVVFF. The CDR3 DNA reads TGTGCCATCAGGGAAGACAGGGTGGTTTTCTTT.

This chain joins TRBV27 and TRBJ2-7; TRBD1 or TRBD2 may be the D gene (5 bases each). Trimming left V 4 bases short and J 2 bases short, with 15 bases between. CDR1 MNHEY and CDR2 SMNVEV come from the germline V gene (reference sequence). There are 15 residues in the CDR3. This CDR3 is CASSSRTNSAYEQYF. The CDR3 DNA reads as TGTGCCAGCAGTTCCAGGACAAATAGCGCCTACGAGCAGTACTTC.

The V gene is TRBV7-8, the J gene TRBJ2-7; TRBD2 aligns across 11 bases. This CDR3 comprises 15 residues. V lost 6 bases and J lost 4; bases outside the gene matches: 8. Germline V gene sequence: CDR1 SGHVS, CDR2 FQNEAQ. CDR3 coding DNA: TGTGCCAGCAGAACCGCCCGGACTAGCGGGTACGAGCAGTACTTC. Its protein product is CASRTARTSGYEQYF.

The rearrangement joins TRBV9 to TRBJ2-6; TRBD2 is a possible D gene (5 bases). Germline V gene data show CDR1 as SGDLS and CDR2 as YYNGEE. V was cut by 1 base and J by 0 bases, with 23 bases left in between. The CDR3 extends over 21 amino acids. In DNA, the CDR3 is TGTGCCAGCAGCGTACCAACCCTAGCTGAGACGGAAGACTCTGGGGCCAACGTCCTGACTTTC. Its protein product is CASSVPTLAETEDSGANVLTF.

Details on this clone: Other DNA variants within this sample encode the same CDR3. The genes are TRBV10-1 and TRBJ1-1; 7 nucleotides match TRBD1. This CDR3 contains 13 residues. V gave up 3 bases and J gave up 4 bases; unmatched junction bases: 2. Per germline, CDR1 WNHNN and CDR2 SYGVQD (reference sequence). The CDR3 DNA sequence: TGCGCCAGCAGTGAAGACAGGGTCACTGAAGCTTTCTTT. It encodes CASSEDRVTEAFF.

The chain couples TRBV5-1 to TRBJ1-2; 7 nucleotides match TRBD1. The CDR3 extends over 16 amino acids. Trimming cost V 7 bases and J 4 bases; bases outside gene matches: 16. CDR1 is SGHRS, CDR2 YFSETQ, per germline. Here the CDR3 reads CASSRPGQPPFYGYTF. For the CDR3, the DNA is TGCGCCAGCTCACGACCGGGACAGCCACCATTCTATGGCTACACCTTC.

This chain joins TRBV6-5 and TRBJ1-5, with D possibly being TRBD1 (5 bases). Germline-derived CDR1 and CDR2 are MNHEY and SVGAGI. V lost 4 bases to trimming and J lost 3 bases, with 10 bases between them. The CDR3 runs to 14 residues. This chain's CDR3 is CASSSRQYNQPQHF. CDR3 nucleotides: TGTGCCAGCAGTTCCCGACAGTACAATCAGCCCCAGCATTTT.

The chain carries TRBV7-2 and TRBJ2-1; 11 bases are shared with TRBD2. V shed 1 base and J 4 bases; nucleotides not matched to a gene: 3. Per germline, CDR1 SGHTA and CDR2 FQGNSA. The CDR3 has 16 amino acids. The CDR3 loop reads CASSLVASGGYNEQFF. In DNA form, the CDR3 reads TGTGCCAGCAGCTTAGTCGCTAGCGGGGGGTACAATGAGCAGTTCTTC.

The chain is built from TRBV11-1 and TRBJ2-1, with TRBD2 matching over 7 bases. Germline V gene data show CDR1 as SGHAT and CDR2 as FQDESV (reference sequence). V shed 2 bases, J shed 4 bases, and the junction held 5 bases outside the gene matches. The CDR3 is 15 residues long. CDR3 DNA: TGTGCCAGCAGCTTAACAGCGGGATCTTACAATGAGCAGTTCTTC. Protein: CASSLTAGSYNEQFF.

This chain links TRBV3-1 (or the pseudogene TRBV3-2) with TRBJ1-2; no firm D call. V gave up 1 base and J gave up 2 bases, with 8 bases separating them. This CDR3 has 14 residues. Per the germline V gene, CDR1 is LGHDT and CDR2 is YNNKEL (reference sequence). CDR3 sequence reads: CASSQGPYNYGYTF. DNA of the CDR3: TGTGCCAGCAGCCAAGGTCCGTACAACTATGGCTACACCTTC.

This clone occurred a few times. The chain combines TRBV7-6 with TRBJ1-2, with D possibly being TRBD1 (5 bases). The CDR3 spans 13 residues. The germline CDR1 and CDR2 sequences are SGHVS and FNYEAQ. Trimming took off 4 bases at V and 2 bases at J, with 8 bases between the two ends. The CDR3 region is CASSSGRNYGYTF. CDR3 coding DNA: TGTGCCAGCAGCTCGGGACGGAACTATGGCTACACCTTC.

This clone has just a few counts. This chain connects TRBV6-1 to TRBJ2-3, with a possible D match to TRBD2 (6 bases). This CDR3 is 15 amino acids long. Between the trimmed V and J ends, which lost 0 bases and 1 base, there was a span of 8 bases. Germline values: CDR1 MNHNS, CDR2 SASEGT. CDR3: CASSEAGTGTDTQYF. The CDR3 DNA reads TGTGCCAGCAGTGAAGCTGGGACTGGCACAGATACGCAGTATTTT.

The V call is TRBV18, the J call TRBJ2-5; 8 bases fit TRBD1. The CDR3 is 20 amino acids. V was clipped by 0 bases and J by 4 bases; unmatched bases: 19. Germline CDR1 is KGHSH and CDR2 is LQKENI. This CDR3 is CASSPPQLAHRGARGETQYF. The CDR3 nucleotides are TGTGCCAGCTCACCACCCCAGTTAGCGCACAGGGGGGCCCGAGGAGAGACCCAGTACTTC.

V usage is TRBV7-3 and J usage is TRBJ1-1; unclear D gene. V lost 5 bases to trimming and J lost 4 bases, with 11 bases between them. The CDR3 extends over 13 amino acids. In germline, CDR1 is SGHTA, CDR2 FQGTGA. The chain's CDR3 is CASSLDPVTEAFF. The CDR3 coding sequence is TGTGCCAGCAGCCTGGACCCGGTCACTGAAGCTTTCTTT.

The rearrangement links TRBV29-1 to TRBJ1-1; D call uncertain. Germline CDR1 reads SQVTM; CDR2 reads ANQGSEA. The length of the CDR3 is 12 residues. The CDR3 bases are TGCTCAGCAATGAGAATGAACACTGAAGCTTTCTTT. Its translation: CSAMRMNTEAFF.

CDR3 bases: TGCGCCAGCAGCCAGGGACAGGGGGTTCAGCCCCAGCATTTT. Its protein product is CASSQGQGVQPQHF. This chain joins TRBV4-3 and TRBJ1-5, with 11 bases that match TRBD1. The J segment lost 6 bases and the V segment lost 3 bases, leaving 1 base of the junction unmatched. The CDR3 covers 14 residues. Germline CDR1 LGHNA, CDR2 YSLEER.

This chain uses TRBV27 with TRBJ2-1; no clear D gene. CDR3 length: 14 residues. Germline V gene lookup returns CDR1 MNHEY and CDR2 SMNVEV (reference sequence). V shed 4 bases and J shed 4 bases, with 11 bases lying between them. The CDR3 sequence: CASSSAARYNEQFF. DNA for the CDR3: TGTGCCAGCAGTTCTGCAGCCCGATACAATGAGCAGTTCTTC.